This TCR beta chain was sequenced for a study of T cell changes during pregnancy in multiple sclerosis. This clone has just a few counts. Produced via immunoSEQ multiplex PCR; TCRdb's table is partial and in-frame only. The sample yields about 45,000 clones, around 90% seen once. CDR3 size: 14 residues. Germline CDR1 SGDLS, CDR2 YYNGEE. Trimming stripped 2 bases from V and 0 bases from J, with 8 bases between. The V and J genes are TRBV9 and TRBJ1-1, with D unclear. The TCR comes from a female donor with multiple sclerosis, enrolled in a pregnancy study. This specimen consisted of CD4+ T cells from peripheral blood mononuclear cells, obtained in the first trimester of pregnancy. CDR3 coding DNA: TGTGCCAGCAGCGTGGGAGGAATGAACACTGAAGCTTTCTTT. Protein: CASSVGGMNTEAFF.